These T cell receptor beta chains were read from a single sample in a study of T cell responses to AZD1222 COVID-19 vaccine. Here immunoSEQ multiplex PCR was the method, and the copy in TCRdb shows in-frame clones only, minus some. The sample includes 50,000 to 85,000 clones, around 74% of them seen just once. This specimen consisted of peripheral blood, obtained on day 0 of MenACWY control vaccination. Every receptor here comes from an adult in good health. Both conserved end residues are trimmed from each CDR3.

J gene | V gene | CDR3 protein
TRBJ1-1 | TRBV5-5 | ASSFGTGFEAF
TRBJ1-5 | TRBV7-3 | ASSSNPGRSSNQPQH
TRBJ2-6 | TRBV2 | ASVAISGANVLT
TRBJ2-5 | TRBV5-1 | ASSYSGREETQY
TRBJ1-4 | TRBV6-5 | ASSYSQTGPRAKLF
TRBJ1-1 | TRBV5-1 | ASSVTGFGTEAF
TRBJ1-2 | TRBV7-9 | ASSMDTSNYGYT
TRBJ1-6 | TRBV4-3 | ASSQEFNSPLH
TRBJ1-1 | TRBV2 | ASSTQQGSTEAF
TRBJ1-1 | TRBV30 | AWVRVEGTEAF
TRBJ2-1 | TRBV5-4 | ASNPAGRQNEQF
TRBJ1-4 | TRBV4-2 | ASSQEVGQANEKLF
TRBJ2-2 | TRBV7-2 | ASSLAHREGISGELF
TRBJ1-2 | TRBV6-1 | ASSPKGSSYGYT
TRBJ2-3 | TRBV7-2 | ASSLKVGTGGTDTQY
TRBJ1-2 | TRBV3-1/TRBV3-2 | ASSPQNQDRGLYRFGYT
TRBJ2-2 | TRBV10-3 | AISDGTSNTGELF
TRBJ1-6 | TRBV18 | ASSLNHLRTGSSYNSPLH
TRBJ1-1 | TRBV6-2/TRBV6-3 | ASSRTQTVTEAF
TRBJ2-7 | TRBV9 | ASSEGLAGLMQY
TRBJ1-3 | TRBV15 | ATSTDIGGNTIY
TRBJ2-3 | TRBV5-1 | ASSLLRPADTQY
TRBJ2-5 | TRBV7-2 | ASSSRRGRETQY
TRBJ1-5 | TRBV6-2/TRBV6-3 | ASSRDSRFNQPQH
TRBJ2-5 | TRBV11-1 | ASSFRDLKETQY
TRBJ1-1 | TRBV12-3/TRBV12-4 | ASSLGPNTEAF
TRBJ1-1 | TRBV29-1 | SVRRVNTEAF
TRBJ1-5 | TRBV6-2/TRBV6-3 | ASSYSTRGDNQPQH
TRBJ2-7 | TRBV6-5 | ASSSGQPYEQY
TRBJ2-3 | TRBV5-4 | ASSGRQGGGTDTQY
TRBJ1-1 | TRBV6-2/TRBV6-3 | ASSYPGASEAF
TRBJ1-2 | TRBV9 | ASSVGADRGMSEA
TRBJ1-2 | TRBV7-8 | ASSLEVSENYGYT
TRBJ2-3 | TRBV7-8 | ASSSESTAGTDTQY
TRBJ2-3 | TRBV12-3/TRBV12-4 | ASSTSNTQY
TRBJ2-7 | TRBV7-8 | ASSTPPPGEQY
TRBJ1-5 | TRBV5-3 | ARSLEGSTYQPQH
TRBJ1-5 | TRBV19 | ASTHRQGKNQPQH
TRBJ2-1 | TRBV10-1 | ASSESGRGEQF
TRBJ1-1 | TRBV3-1/TRBV3-2 | ASSQDVGWNTEAF
TRBJ1-1 | TRBV11-2 | ASSLAGLNTEAF
TRBJ2-7 | TRBV6-1 | ASSEIGSGTGGSYEQY
TRBJ1-1 | TRBV30 | AWITGAHTEAF
TRBJ2-5 | TRBV15 | ATSPWGMLGETQY
TRBJ1-4 | TRBV4-1 | ASSQEMVKTFDEKLF
TRBJ1-2 | TRBV6-5 | ASSVGRNYGYT